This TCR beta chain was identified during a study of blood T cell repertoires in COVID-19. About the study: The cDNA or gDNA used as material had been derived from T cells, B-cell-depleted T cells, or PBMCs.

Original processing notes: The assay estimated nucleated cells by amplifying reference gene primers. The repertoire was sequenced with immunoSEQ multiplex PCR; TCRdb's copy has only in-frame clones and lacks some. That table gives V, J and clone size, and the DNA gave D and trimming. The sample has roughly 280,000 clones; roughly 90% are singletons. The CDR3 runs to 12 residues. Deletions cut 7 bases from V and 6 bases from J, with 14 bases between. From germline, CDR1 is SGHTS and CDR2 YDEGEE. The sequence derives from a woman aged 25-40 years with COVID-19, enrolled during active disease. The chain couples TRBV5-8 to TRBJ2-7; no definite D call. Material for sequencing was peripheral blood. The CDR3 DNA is TGTGCCAGCGCCCATTCCTGGGCCGAGCAGTACTTC. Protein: CASAHSWAEQYF.